The present T cell receptor beta chain was sequenced within a study of blood T cell repertoires in COVID-19. This clone was recorded a few times. Libraries were prepared by immunoSEQ multiplex PCR; TCRdb keeps only in-frame clonotypes and omits some of them. The sample has a few hundred thousand clones; around 83% are singletons. The sample taken for sequencing was PBMCs or T cells enriched from blood (not recorded which). This TCR derives from a woman in her forties or fifties who had recovered from COVID-19.

CDR3 sequence reads: CASSEMRGYQETQYF. The CDR3 bases are TGTGCCAGCAGTGAAATGCGAGGGTACCAAGAGACCCAGTACTTC. The rearrangement links TRBV6-1 to TRBJ2-5; D may be TRBD2 (5 bases). V gave up 2 bases and J gave up 0 bases, with 10 bases separating them. The CDR3 covers 15 residues. Germline CDR1 and CDR2: MNHNS and SASEGT.